This TCR beta chain was sequenced in a study of beta chain features in type 1 diabetes (dated by TCRdb to 2016 to 2018). Broadly, across the study: Patients and healthy donors did not differ in mean age, gender distribution, total cell number or subset yield. In the study, recently diagnosed type 1 diabetes patients and matched healthy donors were compared on the TCRB repertoires of their sorted circulating CD4+ T cell subsets. A total of roughly 100 million sorted cells were examined across all samples, and RNA yield correlated strongly with the number of cells per subset. Regulatory and stem cell-like memory subsets were obtained from only 8 patients and roughly 8 healthy donors, while naive and central memory subsets were obtained from all 30 or so donors.

A single peripheral blood draw of 95 to 150 mL on average was collected from each donor into heparinised tubes. A BD FACSAria II was used to sort naive, central memory, regulatory and stem cell-like memory CD4+ T cells with a panel that included CD45RO, CCR7, CD25, CD127, CD95 and CD27. All sorted populations exceeded 95% purity. PBMCs were separated immediately by Lymphoprep density gradient centrifugation and were stained directly, without being cultured. Samples were stained and sorted in pairs, with one healthy donor and one patient per experiment, so that batch effects were minimized. The entire isolated RNA was reverse transcribed using the High Capacity cDNA Reverse Transcription Kit, and thus expressed TCRB transcripts were sequenced. Deep immunoSEQ sequencing was applied to naive, central memory and regulatory T cell samples, giving an average of about 3.7 million total reads per sample. After sorted cells were lysed in RLT buffer, RNA was extracted with DNase-treated RNeasy Micro or Mini kits, with the choice depending on cell number. To prevent cross-contamination, each cell subset was processed individually, whereas patient and healthy donor samples were processed jointly. Using the immunoSEQ multiplex PCR, TCRB sequences were amplified from cDNA into 87-bp fragments spanning the CDR3 region. Sequencing of the amplicons was performed on the Illumina HiSeq platform. Under the source paper's analysis protocol: PCR bias was computationally corrected using synthetic template baselines, reads within Hamming distance 2 were collapsed, and singletons that could not be merged were discarded. Reads were aligned against IMGT to assign V, D and J genes, CDR3 length and insertions or deletions at six rearrangement sites. Within each subset, clonotype counts were normalized to sorted cell number, and only after that were true diversity and Gini coefficients computed with the tcR R package. The overlap coefficient, calculated on TCRB nucleotide sequences, was used to measure repertoire sharing. Out-of-frame TCRB sequences from naive cells were analyzed as a proxy for the pre-selection repertoire. Drawn from immuneACCESS, this table holds only the in-frame rearrangements with V and J called that TCRdb kept. Clones are partly lost; checked studies trace under half to an unresolved V gene and leave the rest unexplained. D and trimming were read from the DNA, whereas the V and J calls and clone size are those reported in that table. Within this sample are roughly 500,000 clones, with approximately 31% of them counted one time only. The ten largest make up around 0.065% of the sample.

Results and caveats for the whole study, not just this receptor: HLA sub-analyses involved small numbers of individuals, so any influence of HLA type on TCRB rearrangement remained unresolved. Type 1 diabetes patients showed a moderate but significant shortening of TCRB CDR3 length in all four CD4+ subsets. Sequencing cDNA rather than genomic DNA could over-represent highly expressing activated cells, although activation and CD3 levels did not differ between groups. Naive, central memory and regulatory TCRB repertoires appeared to be more alike among patients than among healthy donors. At VDJ recombination sites, type 1 diabetes patients had fewer insertions and more deleted nucleotides, which implies abnormalities in thymic rearrangement. PCR might favor shorter templates, but patient and control samples were amplified and corrected together, so any skew would affect both groups equally.

The CDR3 measures 15 amino acids from cysteine to phenylalanine. The retained sequence is limited to the CDR3, 45 bases, with the frame set at the first base. CDR1 is given as SNHLY and CDR2 as FYNNEI, both from the germline V gene. Clipping removes 3 bases from V and 2 bases from J, with 5 as the unmatched junction base count. This clone has more than one count but fewer than ten. Its target antigen remains unknown. No much larger clone exists at a distance of one base, and base qualities are not known. The source material was naive CD4+ T cells from blood. The cell subset or site label, read with the paper, signifies: true naive CD4+ T cells. The chain couples TRBV2 to TRBJ1-1; 8 junctional bases match TRBD1. The TCR sequence derives from a young man in good health. The CDR3 is CASSDRQGYNTEAFF. The bases read TGTGCCAGCAGTGATCGACAGGGGTACAACACTGAAGCTTTCTTT.